The next 7 T cell receptor beta chains were all read from a single sample in a study of graft-versus-host responses after intestinal transplantation. TCRdb keeps only in-frame clones here, not all; method: immunoSEQ multiplex PCR. The table has just under 100,000 clones, more than 80% seen once. Source: PBMCs, taken roughly 450 days after intestinal transplant. The receptors here all came from a human patient who received an intestinal transplant, so some T cells may come from the graft donor.

The V gene is TRBV29-1, the J gene TRBJ2-2, with D perhaps matching TRBD1 (6 bases). Between the trimmed V and J ends, which lost 8 bases and 2 bases, there was a span of 12 bases. Germline values: CDR1 SQVTM, CDR2 ANQGSEA. There are 13 residues in the CDR3. CDR3 protein: CSWKGENTGELFF. CDR3 nucleotide sequence: TGCAGCTGGAAGGGGGAAAACACCGGGGAGCTGTTTTTT.

The V call is TRBV2, the J call TRBJ2-3; D perhaps matches TRBD1 (7 bases). V gave up 6 bases and J gave up 4 bases, with 20 bases separating them. This CDR3 is built from 16 residues. Germline-derived CDR1 and CDR2 are SNHLY and FYNNEI. This CDR3 is CASSPDRAGGADTQYF. The CDR3 nucleotides read TGTGCCAGCAGCCCCGACAGGGCAGGAGGGGCAGATACGCAGTATTTT.

This chain joins TRBV11-2 and TRBJ2-5; 9 positions agree with TRBD1. With V trimmed by 3 bases and J by 5 bases, 7 bases remained unmatched. CDR3 length: 15 amino acids. In germline, CDR1 is SGHAT, CDR2 FQNNGV. In DNA form, the CDR3 reads TGTGCCAGCAGCTTTCCGGACAGGGGATCGGAGACCCAGTACTTC. Translating gives CASSFPDRGSETQYF.

The chain is built from TRBV6-6 and TRBJ2-3, with D perhaps TRBD2 (6 bases). Germline V gene data show CDR1 as MNHNY and CDR2 as SVGAGI (reference sequence). The length of the CDR3 is 11 residues. Trimming stripped 6 bases from V and 8 bases from J, with 9 bases between. The CDR3 DNA reads as TGTGCCAGCAGCCAGGAGGGTACGCAGTATTTT. Translating gives CASSQEGTQYF.

The rearrangement joins TRBV6-1 to TRBJ1-5; no clear D gene. CDR3 length: 15 residues. CDR1 and CDR2 from the germline V gene are MNHNS and SASEGT. V lost 3 bases to trimming and J lost 4 bases, with 13 bases between them. The CDR3 sequence is CASSEFEGRNQPQHF. DNA for the CDR3: TGTGCCAGCAGTGAGTTTGAAGGGAGGAATCAGCCCCAGCATTTT.

This chain joins TRBV7-9 and TRBJ2-7; TRBD1 aligns across 11 bases. Germline assignment: CDR1 SEHNR and CDR2 FQNEAQ (reference sequence). V lost 4 bases to trimming and J lost 2 bases; unmatched junction nucleotides: 4. The CDR3 runs 15 residues. This chain's CDR3 is CASSSGQGAAYEQYF. DNA for the CDR3: TGTGCCAGCAGCTCCGGACAGGGGGCTGCCTACGAGCAGTACTTC. Looking up the rest from reference TRBV7-9 and TRBJ2-7 gives the full variable domain: DTGVSQNPRHKITKRGQNVTFRCDPISEHNRLYWYRQTLGQGPEFLTYFQNEAQLEKSRLLSDRFSAERPKGSFSTLEIQRTEQGDSAMYLCASSSGQGAAYEQYFGPGTRLTVT.

The chain uses TRBV6-1 and TRBJ2-6; D not resolved. Trimming took 6 bases from V and 2 from J, leaving 11 bases between them. The CDR3 has 15 amino acids. Looked up from germline, CDR1 is MNHNS and CDR2 is SASEGT. The CDR3 DNA is TGTGCCAGCAGCTTGGCCGAGGCTGGGGCCAACGTCCTGACTTTC. Translated: CASSLAEAGANVLTF.